This T cell receptor beta chain comes out of a study of molecular identifiers for immune sequencing clone quantification. Study details: Sequencing covered four of five parts into which replicate RNA from around 20,000 or 100,000 naive CD8 cells was split. Study-level results: Whereas clones above 20 RNA copies held under 1% of naive-cell molecules, they held over 97% of effector molecules.

MiXCR, applied by TCRdb to the PCR reads, yields one record per CDR3 protein. In the table there are 8,500 to 11,000 distinct CDR3 sequences, 15% to 20% of which are singletons. The CDR3 runs 15 residues. With 6 bases clipped from V and 2 bases from J, the junction kept 5 bases outside the gene matches. Germline V gene lookup returns CDR1 KGHDR and CDR2 SFDVKD. A CD8+CD4-CCR7+CD45RA+ gate was used to sort naive CD8 T cells. By its share, this clonotype is medium-sized. The antigen is unknown. Sequencing used naive CD8+ T cells from blood, with Jurkat cell RNA spiked in. Subset given: FACS-sorted CD8+CD4-CCR7+CD45RA+ naive T cells. This TCR derives from a human donor in good health. Some libraries in this study had Jurkat cell RNA spiked in. The rearrangement uses TRBV24-1 and TRBJ2-1; TRBD2 matches 8 bases. As DNA, the CDR3 is TGTGCCACCAGTTGGGGTAGCGGGACCTACAATGAGCAGTTCTTC. Amino acid sequence: CATSWGSGTYNEQFF.